This entry describes one T cell receptor beta chain. As yet, its antigen is unknown. Assay: immunoSEQ multiplex PCR; the TCRdb copy retains only in-frame clones and omits some. The sample carries 150,000 to 200,000 clones, approximately 93% recorded once. This sample was taken from a study of T cell responses to AZD1222 COVID-19 vaccine. Study results and caveats: The CD4 TCRs associated with vaccination extended across spike and predominated at 160-218 and 743-854. Two AZD1222 administrations were followed by greater Spike-specific TCR breadth and depth. White British ancestry dominated among donors, who included more females, and clonal diversity was possibly underestimated. Repertoire collection took place solely once the T cell response had peaked.

The sequence was collected from an adult in good health. Sequences were derived from peripheral blood, sampled on day 0 of AZD1222 vaccination.

The CDR3 sequence is CAISVLAGSSYEQYF. DNA of the CDR3: TGTGCCATCAGTGTGTTGGCAGGGAGCTCCTACGAGCAGTACTTC. The rearrangement uses TRBV10-3 and TRBJ2-7, with D perhaps being TRBD1 or TRBD2 (5 bases each). V was trimmed by 4 bases and J by 0 bases, leaving 13 bases between them. There are 15 residues in the CDR3. The germline V gene encodes CDR1 ENHRY and CDR2 SYGVKD.